This TCR beta chain was observed in a study of blood T cells in healthy people across ages. With a J-beta primer mix and a sample-barcoded 5' primer, a second PCR ran about 7 to 12 cycles. Using its own MiXCR run on the 5' RACE reads, TCRdb lists one record per CDR3 protein. The sample shows 1.4 million or so distinct CDR3 sequences, approximately 43% of them seen only once. CDR3 length: 15 amino acids. Sequencing was carried out using blood. The sequence derives from a woman aged 18-29 years in good health. V usage is TRBV21-1 and J usage is TRBJ2-1; TRBD2 is the table's D call and was not checked against the DNA. TRBV21-1 is deemed a pseudogene. The chain's CDR3 is CASSNTSGGYNEQFF. The CDR3 bases are TGTGCCAGCAGCAACACTAGCGGGGGTTACAATGAGCAGTTCTTC.